Following are 5 T cell receptor beta chains from one sample sequenced in a study of CD8 T cells in ankylosing spondylitis. These receptors' targets are unknown. TCRdb passed the 5' RACE reads through MiXCR, listing each CDR3 protein once. The sample holds around 390,000 distinct CDR3 sequences, 20% to 25% seen once. The study, taken as a whole, reports: A TCR beta motif made of fewer than ten highly homologous variants seemed typical of ankylosing spondylitis blood.

The sample consisted of blood, either unsorted or a sorted T cell fraction (not recorded which). All receptors come from a male donor with ankylosing spondylitis.

In this sample, this clonotype turned up many times. The chain couples TRBV20-1 to TRBJ1-1; D is possibly TRBD1 (6 bases). The CDR3 runs to 15 residues. Germline CDR1 and CDR2: DFQATT and SNEGSKA (reference sequence). Deletions cut 3 bases from V and 8 bases from J, with 22 bases between. CDR3 in amino acids: CSARGGGGTGSEAFF. For the CDR3, the DNA is TGCAGTGCTAGGGGGGGAGGGGGAACGGGGTCGGAAGCTTTCTTT.

This clonotype showed up many times. The chain has TRBV24-1 and TRBJ2-1, with 11 nucleotides matching TRBD2. This CDR3 has 14 amino acids. CDR1 and CDR2 (germline): KGHDR, SFDVKD. The V gene end was trimmed by 8 bases and the J gene end by 5 bases; junction bases not matched to a gene: 4. The chain's CDR3 is CATIAGGSNNEQFF. The DNA of the CDR3 is TGTGCCACCATAGCGGGAGGGTCGAACAATGAGCAGTTCTTC.

This clonotype was seen a single time. V gene TRBV20-1 combines with J gene TRBJ2-3; either TRBD1 or TRBD2 may supply D (5 bases each). V dropped 3 bases and J dropped 2 bases, with 18 bases sitting between them. The V gene's germline CDR1 is DFQATT and CDR2 SNEGSKA (reference sequence). The CDR3 extends over 16 amino acids. The CDR3 reads CSARPARGTPTDTQYF. In DNA form, the CDR3 reads TGCAGTGCTAGGCCCGCCCGGGGCACCCCCACAGATACGCAGTATTTT.

The gene calls are TRBV19 and TRBJ1-4; D is ambiguous. V dropped 5 bases and J dropped 0 bases, with 10 bases sitting between them. CDR3 length equals 15 residues. Germline V CDR1 and CDR2: LNHDA, SQIVND (reference sequence). The CDR3 region is CASSVQVATNEKLFF. The CDR3, as DNA: TGTGCCAGTAGTGTCCAAGTGGCAACTAATGAAAAACTGTTTTTT.

This rearrangement joins TRBV5-1 to TRBJ2-7, with D perhaps given as TRBD1 or TRBD2 (5 bases each). The CDR3 spans 15 residues. Germline CDR1 SGHRS, CDR2 YFSETQ. V gave up 2 bases and J gave up 3 bases, with 15 bases separating them. The CDR3 spells CASSFLVGGSYEQYF. CDR3 coding DNA: TGCGCCAGCAGCTTCCTTGTTGGGGGAAGCTACGAGCAGTACTTC.